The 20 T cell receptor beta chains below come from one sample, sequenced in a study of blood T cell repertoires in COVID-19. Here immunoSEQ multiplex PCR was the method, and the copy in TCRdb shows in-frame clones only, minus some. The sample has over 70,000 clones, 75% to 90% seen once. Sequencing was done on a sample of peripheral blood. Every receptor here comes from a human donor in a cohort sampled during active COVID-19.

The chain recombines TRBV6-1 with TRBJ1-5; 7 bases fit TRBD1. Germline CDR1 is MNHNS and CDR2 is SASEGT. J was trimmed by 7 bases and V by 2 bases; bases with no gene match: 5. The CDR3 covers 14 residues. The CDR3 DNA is TGTGCCAGCAGTGAATACAGGGGATGGCAGCCCCAGCATTTT. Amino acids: CASSEYRGWQPQHF.

This CDR3 is CASSSARDTGELFF. The CDR3 DNA is TGTGCCAGCAGTTCTGCCCGAGACACCGGGGAGCTGTTTTTT. The gene calls are TRBV7-3 and TRBJ2-2; D is undetermined. This CDR3 spans 14 amino acids. The V and J ends lost 6 bases and 3 bases respectively, with 11 bases between them. Germline CDR1 reads SGHTA; CDR2 reads FQGTGA.

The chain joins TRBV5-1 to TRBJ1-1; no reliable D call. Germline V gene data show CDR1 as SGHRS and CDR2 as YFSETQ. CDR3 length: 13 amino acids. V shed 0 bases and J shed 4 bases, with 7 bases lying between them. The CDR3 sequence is CASSLGGPTEAFF. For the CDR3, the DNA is TGCGCCAGCAGCTTGGGTGGGCCCACTGAAGCTTTCTTT.

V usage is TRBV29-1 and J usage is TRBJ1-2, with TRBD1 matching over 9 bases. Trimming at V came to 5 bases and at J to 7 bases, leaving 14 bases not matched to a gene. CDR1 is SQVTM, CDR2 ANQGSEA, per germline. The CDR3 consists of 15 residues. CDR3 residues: CSVFTAGTGIGGYTF. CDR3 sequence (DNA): TGCAGCGTTTTCACCGCCGGGACAGGGATAGGTGGCTACACCTTC.

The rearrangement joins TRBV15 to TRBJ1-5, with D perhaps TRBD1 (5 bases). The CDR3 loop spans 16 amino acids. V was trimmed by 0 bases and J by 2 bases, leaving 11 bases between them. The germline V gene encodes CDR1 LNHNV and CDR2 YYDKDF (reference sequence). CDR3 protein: CATSRDGAPGNQPQHF. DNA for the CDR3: TGTGCCACCAGCAGAGATGGGGCGCCGGGCAATCAGCCCCAGCATTTT.

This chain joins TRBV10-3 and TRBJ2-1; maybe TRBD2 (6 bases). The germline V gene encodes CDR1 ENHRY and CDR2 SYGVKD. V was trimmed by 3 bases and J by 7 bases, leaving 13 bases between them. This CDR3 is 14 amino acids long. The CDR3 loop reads CAISDRDSGNEQFF. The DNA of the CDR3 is TGTGCCATCAGTGACCGGGACTCCGGAAATGAGCAGTTCTTC.

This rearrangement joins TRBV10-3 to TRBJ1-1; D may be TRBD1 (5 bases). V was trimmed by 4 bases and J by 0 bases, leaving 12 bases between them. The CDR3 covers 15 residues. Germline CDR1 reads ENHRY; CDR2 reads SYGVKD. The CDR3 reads CAISVQGGMNTEAFF. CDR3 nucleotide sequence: TGTGCCATCAGTGTCCAGGGCGGCATGAACACTGAAGCTTTCTTT.

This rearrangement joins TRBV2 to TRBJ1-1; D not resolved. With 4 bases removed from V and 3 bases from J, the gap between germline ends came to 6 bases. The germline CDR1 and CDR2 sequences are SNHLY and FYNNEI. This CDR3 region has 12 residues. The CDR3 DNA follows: TGTGCCAGCAGTGTAGAAGACACTGAAGCTTTCTTT. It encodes CASSVEDTEAFF.

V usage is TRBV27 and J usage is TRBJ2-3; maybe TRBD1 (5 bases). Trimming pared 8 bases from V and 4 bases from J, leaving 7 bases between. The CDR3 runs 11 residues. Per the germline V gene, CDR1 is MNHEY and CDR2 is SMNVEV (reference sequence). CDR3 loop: CASPRADTQYF. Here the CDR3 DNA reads TGTGCCAGCCCCAGGGCAGATACGCAGTATTTT.

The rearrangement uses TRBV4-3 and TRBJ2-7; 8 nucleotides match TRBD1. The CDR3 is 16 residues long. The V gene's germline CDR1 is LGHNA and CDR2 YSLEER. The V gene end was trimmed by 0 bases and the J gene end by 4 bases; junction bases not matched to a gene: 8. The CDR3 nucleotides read TGCGCCAGCAGCCAAGACGTATCGCAGGGGGCATACGAGCAGTACTTC. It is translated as CASSQDVSQGAYEQYF.

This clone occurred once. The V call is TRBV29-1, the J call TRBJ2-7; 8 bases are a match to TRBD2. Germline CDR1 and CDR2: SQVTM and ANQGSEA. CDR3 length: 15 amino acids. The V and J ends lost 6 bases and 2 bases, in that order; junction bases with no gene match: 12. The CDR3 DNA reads TGCAGCGTAGCCGCGGGTAGCGGGGACGCCTACGAGCAGTACTTC. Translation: CSVAAGSGDAYEQYF.

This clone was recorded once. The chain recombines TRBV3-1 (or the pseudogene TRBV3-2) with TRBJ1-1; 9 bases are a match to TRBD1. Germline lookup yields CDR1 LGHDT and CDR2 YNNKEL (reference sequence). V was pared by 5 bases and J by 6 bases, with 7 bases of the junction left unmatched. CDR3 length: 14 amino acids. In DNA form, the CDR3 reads TGTGCCAGCAGCTACACAGGGGGCGAGGCTGAAGCTTTCTTT. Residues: CASSYTGGEAEAFF.

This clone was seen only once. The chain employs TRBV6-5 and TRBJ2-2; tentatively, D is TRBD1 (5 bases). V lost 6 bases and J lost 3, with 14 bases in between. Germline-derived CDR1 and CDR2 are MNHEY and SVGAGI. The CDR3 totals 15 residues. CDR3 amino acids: CASSLLGAYTGELFF. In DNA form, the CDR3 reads TGTGCCAGCAGCCTCTTAGGGGCCTACACCGGGGAGCTGTTTTTT.

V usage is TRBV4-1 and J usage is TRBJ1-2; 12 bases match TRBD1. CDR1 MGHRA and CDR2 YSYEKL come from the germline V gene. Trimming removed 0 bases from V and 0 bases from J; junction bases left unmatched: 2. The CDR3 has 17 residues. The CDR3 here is CASSQEGTGGSNYGYTF. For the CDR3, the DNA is TGCGCCAGCAGCCAAGAAGGGACAGGGGGCTCTAACTATGGCTACACCTTC.

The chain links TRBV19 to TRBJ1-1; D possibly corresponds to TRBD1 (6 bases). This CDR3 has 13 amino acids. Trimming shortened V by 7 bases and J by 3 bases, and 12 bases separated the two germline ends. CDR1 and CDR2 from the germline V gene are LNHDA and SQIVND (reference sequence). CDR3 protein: CASTEGQYTEAFF. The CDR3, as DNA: TGTGCCAGTACCGAAGGACAGTACACTGAAGCTTTCTTT.

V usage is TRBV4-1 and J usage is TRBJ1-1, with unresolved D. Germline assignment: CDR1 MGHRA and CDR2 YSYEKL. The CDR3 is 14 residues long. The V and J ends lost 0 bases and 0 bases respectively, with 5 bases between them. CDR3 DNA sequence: TGCGCCAGCAGCCAAGAAGCAATGAACACTGAAGCTTTCTTT. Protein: CASSQEAMNTEAFF.

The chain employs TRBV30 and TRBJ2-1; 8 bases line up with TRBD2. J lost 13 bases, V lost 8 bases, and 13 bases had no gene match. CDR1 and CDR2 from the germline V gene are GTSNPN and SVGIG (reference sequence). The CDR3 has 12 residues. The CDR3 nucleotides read TGTGCCGGACGAACTAGCGGAACGACCCAGTTCTTC. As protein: CAGRTSGTTQFF.

The CDR3 bases are TGTGCCAGCACCCTAAACGCGGCCAAGAACACTGAAGCTTTCTTT. Protein product: CASTLNAAKNTEAFF. The V and J genes are TRBV6-5 and TRBJ1-1; D is ambiguous. The V gene's germline CDR1 is MNHEY and CDR2 SVGAGI. The CDR3 length is 15 residues. V lost 7 bases, J lost 1 base, and 16 bases lay in between.

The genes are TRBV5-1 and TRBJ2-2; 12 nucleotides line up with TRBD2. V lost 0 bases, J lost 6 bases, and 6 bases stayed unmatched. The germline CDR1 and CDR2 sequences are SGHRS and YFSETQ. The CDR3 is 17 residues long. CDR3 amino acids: CASSLGSSGGAAGELFF. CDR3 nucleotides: TGCGCCAGCAGCTTGGGCTCTAGCGGGGGGGCCGCCGGGGAGCTGTTTTTT.

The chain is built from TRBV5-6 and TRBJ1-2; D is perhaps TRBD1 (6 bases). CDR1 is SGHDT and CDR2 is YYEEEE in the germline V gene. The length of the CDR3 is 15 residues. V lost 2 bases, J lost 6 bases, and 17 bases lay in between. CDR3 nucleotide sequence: TGTGCCAGCAGCTTTGCCAGGGGAGAGGCTAATGGCTACACCTTC. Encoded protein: CASSFARGEANGYTF. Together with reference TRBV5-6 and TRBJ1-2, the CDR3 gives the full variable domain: DAGVTQSPTHLIKTRGQQVTLRCSPKSGHDTVSWYQQALGQGPQFIFQYYEEEERQRGNFPDRFSGHQFPNYSSELNVNALLLGDSALYLCASSFARGEANGYTFGSGTRLTVV.